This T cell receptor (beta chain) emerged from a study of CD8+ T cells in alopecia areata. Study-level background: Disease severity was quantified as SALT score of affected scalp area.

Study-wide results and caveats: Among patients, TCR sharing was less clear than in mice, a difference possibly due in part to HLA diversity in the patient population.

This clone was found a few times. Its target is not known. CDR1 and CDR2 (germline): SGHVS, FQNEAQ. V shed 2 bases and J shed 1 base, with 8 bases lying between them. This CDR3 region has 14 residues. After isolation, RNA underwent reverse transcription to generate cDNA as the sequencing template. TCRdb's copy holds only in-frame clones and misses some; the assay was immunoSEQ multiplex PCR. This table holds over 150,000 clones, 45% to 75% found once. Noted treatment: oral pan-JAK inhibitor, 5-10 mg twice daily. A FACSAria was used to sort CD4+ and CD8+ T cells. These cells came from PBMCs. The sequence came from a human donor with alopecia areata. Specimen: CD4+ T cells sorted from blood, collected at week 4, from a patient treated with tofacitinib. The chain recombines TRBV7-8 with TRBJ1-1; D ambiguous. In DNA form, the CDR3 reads TGTGCCAGCAGCTTACTGGGGTCGAACACTGAAGCTTTCTTT. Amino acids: CASSLLGSNTEAFF.